These 32 T cell receptor beta chains originate from one sample sequenced in a study of regulatory T cells in long-lasting Graves disease. Arm-PCR of CDR3 regions and iRepertoire HTBI primers were the basis on which TCR beta libraries were built. Each CDR3 protein gets one entry after TCRdb re-called the multiplex PCR reads with MiXCR. The table lists around 250,000 distinct CDR3 sequences, around 18% of them singletons. Time point defined: newly diagnosed GD, antithyroid drugs for less than 3 months. PBMC RNA was the source of the TCR library. The sample also formed part of further work on T cells in Graves' hyperthyroidism and ophthalmopathy.

The sample was peripheral blood mononuclear cells (PBMCs), taken at new diagnosis, from a patient treated with antithyroid drugs. These receptors were collected from a woman in her 30s with Graves disease.

This sequence joins TRBV12-3 or TRBV12-4 and TRBJ1-2; possible D gene TRBD1, 5 bases. Between the trimmed V and J ends, which lost 8 bases and 8 bases, there was a span of 15 bases. The CDR3 runs to 12 residues. CDR3 DNA: TGTGCCAGCTCCCTCAGCAGGGTAGGCTACACCTTC. This codes for CASSLSRVGYTF.

This clonotype has a handful of counts. The chain is built from TRBV12-3 or TRBV12-4 and TRBJ1-4, with a weak D call TRBD1 (6 bases). Trimming left V 6 bases short and J 0 bases short, with 11 bases between. The length of the CDR3 is 15 residues. The DNA of the CDR3 is TGTGCCAGCAGCCTTGACAGGACAACTAATGAAAAACTGTTTTTT. It translates to CASSLDRTTNEKLFF.

Ten or more counts support this clonotype. The junction shows a germline mismatch at one end, possibly a read error. The chain uses TRBV18 and TRBJ1-1; TRBD1 might be the D (5 bases). The germline V gene has CDR1 KGHSH and CDR2 LQKENI. CDR3 length: 16 residues. CDR3 coding DNA: TGTGCCAGCTCATCACCCTCTCCTCGGGGGAGCCCTGAAGCTTTCTTT. It codes for CASSSPSPRGSPEAFF.

Many counts were recorded for this clonotype. This chain links TRBV2 with TRBJ2-2; TRBD2 aligns across 9 bases. J was trimmed by 3 bases and V by 5 bases; bases with no gene match: 7. In germline, CDR1 is SNHLY, CDR2 FYNNEI. This CDR3 region has 16 residues. The CDR3 bases are TGTGCCAGCAGTCTCACTAGCGGGCGGTACACCGGGGAGCTGTTTTTT. It translates to CASSLTSGRYTGELFF.

Many counts were recorded for this clonotype. V and J are TRBV29-1 and TRBJ1-2; D is perhaps TRBD1 (6 bases). This CDR3 is built from 13 residues. In germline, CDR1 is SQVTM, CDR2 ANQGSEA. V was shortened by 5 bases and J by 3 bases, with 13 bases between the two germline ends. The CDR3 is CSVIGGAYYGYTF. CDR3 bases: TGCAGCGTTATAGGGGGGGCGTACTATGGCTACACCTTC.

Ten or more counts support this clonotype. The V call is TRBV2, the J call TRBJ1-1, with D maybe TRBD1 (5 bases). This CDR3 comprises 16 residues. Germline CDR1 SNHLY, CDR2 FYNNEI. The V end lost 7 bases, the J end lost 4 bases, and 22 bases lay between the germline ends. The CDR3, as DNA: TGTGCCAGCAAGAGGAGCGAGGGGAGTAGTGGCACTGAAGCTTTCTTT. It encodes CASKRSEGSSGTEAFF.

V gene TRBV5-5 combines with J gene TRBJ2-3; D is undetermined. The V end was cut by 0 bases, the J end by 0 bases, with 8 bases between. The germline CDR1 and CDR2 sequences are SGHKS and YYEKEE (reference sequence). The CDR3 has 15 amino acids. In DNA form, the CDR3 reads TGTGCCAGCAGCTTGGGGGTTTTGAGCACAGATACGCAGTATTTT. It is translated as CASSLGVLSTDTQYF. The full variable domain, rest sourced from reference TRBV5-5 and TRBJ2-3, is DAGVTQSPTHLIKTRGQQVTLRCSPISGHKSVSWYQQVLGQGPQFIFQYYEKEERGRGNFPDRFSARQFPNYSSELNVNALLLGDSALYLCASSLGVLSTDTQYFGPGTRLTVL.

This clonotype was observed many times. The J gene is TRBJ2-7, the V gene TRBV7-9; no reliable D call. Germline lookup yields CDR1 SEHNR and CDR2 FQNEAQ (reference sequence). With 5 bases removed from V and 0 bases from J, the gap between germline ends came to 14 bases. This CDR3 has 15 amino acids. The chain's CDR3 is CASSPSGPISYEQYF. The CDR3, as DNA: TGTGCCAGCAGCCCCTCCGGACCGATCTCCTACGAGCAGTACTTC. The whole variable domain, remainder taken from reference TRBV7-9 and TRBJ2-7, is DTGVSQNPRHKITKRGQNVTFRCDPISEHNRLYWYRQTLGQGPEFLTYFQNEAQLEKSRLLSDRFSAERPKGSFSTLEIQRTEQGDSAMYLCASSPSGPISYEQYFGPGTRLTVT.

At least ten counts were recorded for this clonotype. This chain joins TRBV3-1 and TRBJ1-2, with D possibly being TRBD1 (5 bases). V was clipped by 3 bases and J by 8 bases, with 10 bases between them. CDR3 length equals 12 residues. In germline, CDR1 is LGHDT, CDR2 YNNKEL (reference sequence). The CDR3: CASSHQGDGYTF. In nucleotides, the CDR3 is TGTGCCAGCAGCCACCAGGGTGACGGCTACACCTTC.

This clonotype was seen many times. A junction end diverges from the germline sequence, so it may reflect a read error. The V gene is TRBV6-1, the J gene TRBJ2-1; no clear D. This CDR3 has 16 residues. In germline, CDR1 is MNHNS, CDR2 SASEGT. CDR3 in DNA: TGTGCCAGCAATGAAGGCCGACGCATAGGAGACAATGAGCAGTTCTTC. Amino acid sequence: CASNEGRRIGDNEQFF.

A note on this clonotype: A read error likely explains this, since a far larger clone differs by one base. This CDR3 is missing its conserved last phenylalanine or tryptophan, likely due to a read error. This chain links TRBV11-2 with TRBJ2-5, with D hard to call. The CDR3 totals 13 residues. Trimming removed 5 bases at V and 5 bases at J, with 12 bases between. Germline CDR1 reads SGHAT; CDR2 reads FQNNGV. CDR3 residues: CASSATPKETQYS. In DNA, the CDR3 is TGTGCCAGCAGCGCTACCCCCAAGGAGACCCAGTACTCC.

This clonotype was seen at least ten times. The chain uses TRBV2 and TRBJ1-4, with D unresolved. The CDR3 loop spans 12 amino acids. Germline CDR1 and CDR2: SNHLY and FYNNEI. The V end lost 8 bases, the J end lost 8 bases, and 12 bases lay between the germline ends. CDR3 protein: CASEVQREKLFF. The CDR3 coding sequence is TGTGCCAGCGAGGTCCAGAGGGAAAAACTGTTTTTT. Complete variable domain (other parts from reference TRBV2 and TRBJ1-4): EPEVTQTPSHQVTQMGQEVILRCVPISNHLYFYWYRQILGQKVEFLVSFYNNEISEKSEIFDDQFSVERPDGSNFTLKIRSTKLEDSAMYFCASEVQREKLFFGSGTQLSVL.

Comments on this clonotype: With a far larger clone one base away, a read error is the likely cause. The V gene is TRBV11-3, the J gene TRBJ2-1; the match to TRBD2 covers 7 bases. The CDR3 is made up of 16 amino acids. J gave up 11 bases and V 1 base, and 14 bases lay outside the gene matches. Germline CDR1 is SGHNT and CDR2 is YENEEA. Written as DNA, the CDR3 is TGTGCCAGCAGCTTAGTTCATTGGGGGGGAAGCGGTAAGCAGTTCTTC. Its translation: CASSLVHWGGSGKQFF.

Remarks on this clonotype: A much larger clone is a single base away; this may be a read error. This CDR3 fails to terminate in the conserved phenylalanine or tryptophan, so it likely reflects a read error. The chain recombines TRBV4-1 with TRBJ1-4; 7 bases match TRBD1. J was trimmed by 11 bases and V by 0 bases; bases with no gene match: 9. The CDR3 loop spans 15 amino acids. Germline-derived CDR1 and CDR2 are MGHRA and YSYEKL. In DNA form, the CDR3 reads TGCGCCAGCAGCCAAGATTGGGACAGTAGGGTGAAACTGTTTCTT. It yields the protein CASSQDWDSRVKLFL.

This clonotype was observed at least ten times. The chain combines TRBV27 with TRBJ2-1; perhaps TRBD1 as D (6 bases). The CDR3 consists of 16 residues. Between the trimmed V and J ends, which lost 2 bases and 4 bases, there was a span of 15 bases. Germline-derived CDR1 and CDR2 are MNHEY and SMNVEV (reference sequence). DNA of the CDR3: TGTGCCAGCAGTTTAGATCTCCCAGGGGCATACAATGAGCAGTTCTTC. Translating it yields CASSLDLPGAYNEQFF.

At least ten counts were recorded for this clonotype. CDR3 amino acids: CASSVPGTGSEQYF. CDR3 coding DNA: TGTGCCAGCAGCGTACCCGGGACAGGGTCCGAGCAGTACTTC. The chain combines TRBV13 with TRBJ2-7, with 9 nucleotides matching TRBD1. CDR3 length: 14 amino acids. CDR1 PRHDT and CDR2 FYEKMQ come from the germline V gene (reference sequence). The junction had 8 bases not matched to a gene; V was cut back by 5 bases and J by 6 bases.

This clonotype was seen at least ten times. CDR3: CASSEAAAGGHYGYTF. For the CDR3, the DNA is TGTGCCAGCAGTGAAGCCGCGGCAGGGGGGCACTATGGCTACACCTTC. This chain uses TRBV6-1 with TRBJ1-2; 7 nucleotides agree with TRBD1. The ends lost 0 bases at V and 3 bases at J; junction bases unmatched: 7. This CDR3 spans 16 amino acids. CDR1 and CDR2 (germline): MNHNS, SASEGT.

This clonotype has ten or more counts. The chain has TRBV7-2 and TRBJ2-3; 8 positions agree with TRBD2. Per the germline V gene, CDR1 is SGHTA and CDR2 is FQGNSA. The V and J ends lost 4 bases and 0 bases, in that order; junction bases with no gene match: 6. This CDR3 region has 16 residues. The CDR3 protein is CASSSLAGPSTDTQYF. The CDR3 DNA reads as TGTGCCAGCAGCTCATTAGCGGGGCCAAGCACAGATACGCAGTATTTT. The full variable domain, completed using reference TRBV7-2 and TRBJ2-3, is GAGVSQSPSNKVTEKGKDVELRCDPISGHTALYWYRQSLGQGLEFLIYFQGNSAPDKSGLPSDRFSAERTGGSVSTLTIQRTQQEDSAVYLCASSSLAGPSTDTQYFGPGTRLTVL.

This clonotype was observed many times. The V gene is TRBV20-1, the J gene TRBJ1-2; 7 nucleotides match TRBD1. V trimming: 5 bases; J trimming: 7 bases; junction bases outside the gene matches: 10. Looked up from germline, CDR1 is DFQATT and CDR2 is SNEGSKA (reference sequence). The CDR3 runs 13 residues. This CDR3 reads CSASQGGLFGYTF. The CDR3 coding sequence is TGCAGTGCTTCCCAGGGGGGCCTGTTTGGCTACACCTTC.

Comments on this clonotype: This likely traces to a read error, being one base from a far larger clone. This chain links TRBV2 with TRBJ1-4; 10 bases are a match to TRBD1. Trimming at V came to 5 bases and at J to 8 bases, leaving 5 bases not matched to a gene. CDR3 size: 14 residues. The germline V gene has CDR1 SNHLY and CDR2 FYNNEI. CDR3 nucleotides: TGTGCCAGCAGTCCGACAGGGGGCAAAGAAAAACTGTTTTTT. It codes for CASSPTGGKEKLFF.

The chain uses TRBV11-2 and TRBJ2-3; TRBD1 agrees at 7 bases. CDR1 is SGHAT, CDR2 FQNNGV, per germline. After removal of 5 bases from V and 6 bases from J, the junction contained 8 bases not matched to a gene. The CDR3 has 14 residues. CDR3: CASSLLPTGDTQYF. CDR3 DNA: TGTGCCAGCAGCCTCCTCCCGACAGGGGATACGCAGTATTTT.

This clonotype occurred many times. The genes are TRBV5-1 and TRBJ1-1, with 8 positions matching TRBD1. Germline values: CDR1 SGHRS, CDR2 YFSETQ. V dropped 4 bases and J dropped 1; count of bases not matched to a gene: 6. This CDR3 is built from 15 residues. The chain's CDR3 is CASSPTDRGNTEAFF. The CDR3 DNA sequence: TGCGCCAGCAGCCCCACAGACAGGGGGAACACTGAAGCTTTCTTT.

This clonotype was observed at least ten times. This chain connects TRBV11-2 to TRBJ2-5; TRBD1 might be the D (7 bases). Trimming stripped 4 bases from V and 2 bases from J, with 20 bases between. Per the germline V gene, CDR1 is SGHAT and CDR2 is FQNNGV. CDR3 length: 17 residues. DNA for the CDR3: TGTGCCAGCAGCTACCGCTTGGGCGGGACAGTACAAGAGACCCAGTACTTC. As protein: CASSYRLGGTVQETQYF.

The rearrangement links TRBV6-1 to TRBJ2-2; 8 bases are a match to TRBD1. Trimming cost V 5 bases and J 5 bases; bases outside gene matches: 4. CDR1 and CDR2 from the germline V gene are MNHNS and SASEGT. This CDR3 has 14 amino acids. The CDR3 DNA sequence: TGTGCCAGCAGTCCGGACAGGGCAACCGGGGAGCTGTTTTTT. Translating gives CASSPDRATGELFF.

In this sample, this clonotype turned up many times. The CDR3 reads CASSPRFFKPQHF. CDR3 DNA sequence: TGCGCCAGCAGCCCTAGATTTTTTAAGCCCCAGCATTTT. This sequence joins TRBV4-1 and TRBJ1-5; D remains unclear. The CDR3 totals 13 residues. The V gene lost 4 bases and the J gene lost 8 bases, with 12 bases spanning the gap. Per the germline V gene, CDR1 is MGHRA and CDR2 is YSYEKL.

Written as DNA, the CDR3 is TGTGCCAGCAGCTTCTGGGGGGGGGCCGAGACCCAGTACTTC. This encodes CASSFWGGAETQYF. This sequence joins TRBV7-2 and TRBJ2-5; a possible D gene is TRBD2 (7 bases). CDR1 SGHTA and CDR2 FQGNSA come from the germline V gene. V was pared by 3 bases and J by 5 bases, with 13 bases between. This CDR3 has 14 amino acids.

This clonotype is medium-sized. The gene calls are TRBV11-3 and TRBJ2-1; 13 bases are a match to TRBD2. The CDR3 is 15 residues long. V shed 5 bases and J 8 bases; nucleotides not matched to a gene: 6. Germline CDR1 and CDR2: SGHNT and YENEEA. This chain's CDR3 is CASSLGLAGRYEQFF. The CDR3 DNA follows: TGTGCCAGCAGCCTGGGACTAGCGGGACGGTATGAGCAGTTCTTC.

This clonotype was counted ten times or more. The V call is TRBV6-1, the J call TRBJ2-5; D may match TRBD1 or TRBD2 (5 bases each). Trimming took 7 bases from V and 5 from J, leaving 11 bases between them. The CDR3 length is 12 residues. Germline V gives CDR1 MNHNS, CDR2 SASEGT. As DNA, the CDR3 is TGTGCCAGCACTGGGACGAGTGAGACCCAGTACTTC. As protein: CASTGTSETQYF.

This clonotype was recorded a few times. The chain links TRBV20-1 to TRBJ1-3; D gene uncertain. Germline loops: CDR1 DFQATT, CDR2 SNEGSKA (reference sequence). CDR3 length: 12 residues. Trimming took 0 bases from V and 5 from J, leaving 5 bases between them. In DNA, the CDR3 is TGCAGTGCTAGAGATCCAAGAAACACCATATATTTT. This translates into CSARDPRNTIYF.

This clonotype showed up many times. The chain combines TRBV11-2 with TRBJ2-1; D gene unclear. V was clipped by 2 bases and J by 8 bases, with 10 bases between them. The CDR3 is 13 residues long. CDR1 SGHAT and CDR2 FQNNGV come from the germline V gene. The CDR3 DNA reads as TGTGCCAGCAGCTTAACCCCAAACGATGAGCAGTTCTTC. Amino acids: CASSLTPNDEQFF.

The chain employs TRBV5-4 and TRBJ1-1; 9 nucleotides line up with TRBD1. The CDR3 sequence is 21 residues long. V was pared by 1 base and J by 1 base, with 20 bases of the junction left unmatched. Germline V gene data show CDR1 as SGHNT and CDR2 as YYREEE (reference sequence). This chain's CDR3 is CASSLSFWDRDALWENTEAFF. The CDR3 bases are TGTGCCAGCAGCTTGAGCTTCTGGGACAGGGACGCCCTATGGGAGAACACTGAAGCTTTCTTT.

This clonotype was observed a single time. The rearrangement links TRBV6-1 to TRBJ1-2, with D possibly being TRBD1 (5 bases). The CDR3 is 16 residues long. The germline CDR1 and CDR2 sequences are MNHNS and SASEGT. Between the trimmed V and J ends, which lost 6 bases and 2 bases, there was a span of 19 bases. The CDR3 loop reads CASSPKRGPDNYGYTF. The CDR3 nucleotides are TGTGCCAGCAGCCCCAAGCGGGGACCAGACAACTATGGCTACACCTTC.